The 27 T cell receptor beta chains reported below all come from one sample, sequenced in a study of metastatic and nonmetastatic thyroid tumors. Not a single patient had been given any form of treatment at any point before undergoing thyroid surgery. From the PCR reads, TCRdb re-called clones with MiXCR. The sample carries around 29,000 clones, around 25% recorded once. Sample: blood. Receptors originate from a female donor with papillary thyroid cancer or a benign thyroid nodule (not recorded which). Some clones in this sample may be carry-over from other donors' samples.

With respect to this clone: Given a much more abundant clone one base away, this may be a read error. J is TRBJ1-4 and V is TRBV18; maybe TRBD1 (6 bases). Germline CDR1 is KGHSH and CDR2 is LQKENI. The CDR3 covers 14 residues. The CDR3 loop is CSSSPVTDSLELFF. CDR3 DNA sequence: TGTTCCAGCTCACCGGTAACGGACAGCCTGGAACTGTTTTTT. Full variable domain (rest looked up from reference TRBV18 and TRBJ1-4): NAGVMQNPRHLVRRRGQEARLRCSPMKGHSHVYWYRQLPEEGLKFMVYLQKENIIDESGMPKERFSAEFPKEGPSILRIQQVVRGDSAAYFCSSSPVTDSLELFFGSGTQLSVL.

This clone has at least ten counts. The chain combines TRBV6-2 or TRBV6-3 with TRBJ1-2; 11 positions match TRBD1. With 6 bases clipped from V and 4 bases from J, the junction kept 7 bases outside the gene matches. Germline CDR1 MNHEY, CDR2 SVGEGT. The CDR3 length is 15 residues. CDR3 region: CASRRGQGELYGYTF. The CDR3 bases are TGTGCCAGCAGGCGGGGACAGGGGGAACTCTATGGCTACACCTTC.

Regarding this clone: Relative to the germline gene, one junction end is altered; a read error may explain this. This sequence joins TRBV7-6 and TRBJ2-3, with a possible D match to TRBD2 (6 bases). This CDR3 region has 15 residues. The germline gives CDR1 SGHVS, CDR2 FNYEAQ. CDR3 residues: CASSSTIGSTDTQYF. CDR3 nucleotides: TGTGCCAGCAGCTCAACTATCGGGAGCACAGATACTCAGTATTTT.

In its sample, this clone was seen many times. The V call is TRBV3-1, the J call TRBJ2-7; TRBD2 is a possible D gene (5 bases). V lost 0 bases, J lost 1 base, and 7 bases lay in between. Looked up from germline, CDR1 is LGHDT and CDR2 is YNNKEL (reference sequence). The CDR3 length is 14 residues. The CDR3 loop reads CASSQDSGSYEQYF. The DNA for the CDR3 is TGTGCCAGCAGCCAAGATTCGGGGTCCTACGAGCAGTACTTC.

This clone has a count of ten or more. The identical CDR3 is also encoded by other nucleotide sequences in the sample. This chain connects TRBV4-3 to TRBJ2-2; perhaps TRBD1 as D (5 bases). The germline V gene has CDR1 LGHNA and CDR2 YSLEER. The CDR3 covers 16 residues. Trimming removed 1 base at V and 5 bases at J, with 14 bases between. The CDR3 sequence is CASSQGPTRVTGELFF. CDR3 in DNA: TGCGCCAGCAGCCAAGGTCCCACCAGGGTTACCGGGGAGCTGTTTTTT.

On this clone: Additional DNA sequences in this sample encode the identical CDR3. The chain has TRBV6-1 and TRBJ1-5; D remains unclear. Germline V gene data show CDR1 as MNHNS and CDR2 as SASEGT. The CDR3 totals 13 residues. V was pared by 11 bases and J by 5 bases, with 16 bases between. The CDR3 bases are TGTGCCGAGTCCGGTACTTGGGATCAGCCCCAGCATTTT. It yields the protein CAESGTWDQPQHF.

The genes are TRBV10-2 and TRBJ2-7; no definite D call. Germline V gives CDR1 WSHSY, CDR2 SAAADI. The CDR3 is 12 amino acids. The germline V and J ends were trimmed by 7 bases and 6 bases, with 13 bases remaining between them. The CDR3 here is CASIGSVVEQYF. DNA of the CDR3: TGCGCCAGCATTGGTTCGGTCGTCGAGCAGTACTTC.

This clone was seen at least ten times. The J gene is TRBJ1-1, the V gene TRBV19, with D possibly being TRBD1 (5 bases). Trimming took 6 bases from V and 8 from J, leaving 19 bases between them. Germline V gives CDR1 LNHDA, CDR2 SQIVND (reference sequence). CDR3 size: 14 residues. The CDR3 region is CASRGHNDPKEAFF. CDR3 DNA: TGTGCCAGTAGAGGACACAATGACCCAAAGGAAGCTTTCTTT.

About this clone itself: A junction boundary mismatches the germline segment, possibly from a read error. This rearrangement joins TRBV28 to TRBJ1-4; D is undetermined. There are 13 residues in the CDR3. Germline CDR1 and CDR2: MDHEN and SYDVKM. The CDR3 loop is CAISSRRAEKLFF. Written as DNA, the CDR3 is TGTGCCATCAGTTCAAGGAGGGCTGAAAAACTGTTTTTT.

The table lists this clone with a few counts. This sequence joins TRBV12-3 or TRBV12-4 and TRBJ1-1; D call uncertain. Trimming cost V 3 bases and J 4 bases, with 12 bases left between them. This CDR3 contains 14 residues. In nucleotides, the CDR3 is TGTGCCAGCAGTTTTCAAGGGTCCGGCACTGAAGCTTTCTTT. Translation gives CASSFQGSGTEAFF.

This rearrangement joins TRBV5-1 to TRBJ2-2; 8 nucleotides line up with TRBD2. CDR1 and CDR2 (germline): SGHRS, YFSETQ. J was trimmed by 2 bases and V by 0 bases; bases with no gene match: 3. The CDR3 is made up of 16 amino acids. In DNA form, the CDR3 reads TGCGCCAGCAGCTTGGAACTAGCGGCCAACACCGGGGAGCTGTTTTTT. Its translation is CASSLELAANTGELFF.

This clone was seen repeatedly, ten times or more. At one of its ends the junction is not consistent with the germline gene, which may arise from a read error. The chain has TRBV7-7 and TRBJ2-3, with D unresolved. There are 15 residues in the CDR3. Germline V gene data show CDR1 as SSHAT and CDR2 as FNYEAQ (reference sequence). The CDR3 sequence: CASSLGGAATDTQYF. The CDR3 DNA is TGTGCTAGCAGCTTGGGTGGTGCGGCCACAGATACGCAGTATTTT.

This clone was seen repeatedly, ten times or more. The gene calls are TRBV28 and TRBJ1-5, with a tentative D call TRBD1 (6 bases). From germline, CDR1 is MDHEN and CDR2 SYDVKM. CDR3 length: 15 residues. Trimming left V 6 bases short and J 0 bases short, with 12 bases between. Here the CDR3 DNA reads TGTGCCAGCAGAGCGGACAGCTATAGCAATCAGCCCCAGCATTTT. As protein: CASRADSYSNQPQHF. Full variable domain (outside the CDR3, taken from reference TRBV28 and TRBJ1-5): DVKVTQSSRYLVKRTGEKVFLECVQDMDHENMFWYRQDPGLGLRLIYFSYDVKMKEKGDIPEGYSVSREKKERFSLILESASTNQTSMYLCASRADSYSNQPQHFGDGTRLSIL.

The CDR3 nucleotides are TGTGCCAGCAGCTCACTAGCGGGGGACGAGCAGTACTTC. It yields the protein CASSSLAGDEQYF. This chain links TRBV7-3 with TRBJ2-7; 11 bases fit TRBD2. The CDR3 totals 13 residues. Germline CDR1 SGHTA, CDR2 FQGTGA. Trimming took 4 bases from V and 5 from J; bases not matched to a gene: 1. Full variable domain (outside the CDR3, taken from reference TRBV7-3 and TRBJ2-7): GAGVSQTPSNKVTEKGKYVELRCDPISGHTALYWYRQSLGQGPEFLIYFQGTGAADDSGLPNDRFFAVRPEGSVSTLKIQRTERGDSAVYLCASSSLAGDEQYFGPGTRLTVT.

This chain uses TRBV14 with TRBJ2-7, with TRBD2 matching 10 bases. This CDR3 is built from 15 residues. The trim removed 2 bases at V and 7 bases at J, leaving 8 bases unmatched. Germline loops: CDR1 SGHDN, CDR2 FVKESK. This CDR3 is CASSQRTSGRREQYF. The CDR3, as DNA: TGTGCCAGCAGCCAACGGACTAGCGGAAGGAGAGAGCAGTACTTC.

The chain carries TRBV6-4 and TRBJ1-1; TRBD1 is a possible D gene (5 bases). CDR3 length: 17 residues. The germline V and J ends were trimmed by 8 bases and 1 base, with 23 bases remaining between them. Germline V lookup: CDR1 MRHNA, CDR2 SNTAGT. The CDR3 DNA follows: TGTGCCAGCTCACCACCGGGACGGATTAGTGGGAACACTGAAGCTTTCTTT. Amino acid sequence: CASSPPGRISGNTEAFF.

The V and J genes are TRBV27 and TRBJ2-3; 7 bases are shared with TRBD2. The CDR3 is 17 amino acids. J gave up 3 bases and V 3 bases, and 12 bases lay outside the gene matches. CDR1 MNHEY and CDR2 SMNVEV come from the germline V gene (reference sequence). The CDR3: CASSFIGGSKATDTQYF. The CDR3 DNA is TGTGCCAGCAGTTTTATCGGCGGGAGTAAGGCGACAGATACGCAGTATTTT.

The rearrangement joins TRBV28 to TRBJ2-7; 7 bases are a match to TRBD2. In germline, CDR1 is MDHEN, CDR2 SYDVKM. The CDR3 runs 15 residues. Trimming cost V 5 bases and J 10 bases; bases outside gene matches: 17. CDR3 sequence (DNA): TGTGCCAGCAGTCCCCGACTAGCTGGAGGATTCGATCAGTACTTC. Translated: CASSPRLAGGFDQYF.

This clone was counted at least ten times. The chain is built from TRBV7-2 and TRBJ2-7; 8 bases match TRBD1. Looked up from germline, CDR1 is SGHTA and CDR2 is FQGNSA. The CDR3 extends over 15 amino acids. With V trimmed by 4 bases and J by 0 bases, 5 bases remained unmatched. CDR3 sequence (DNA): TGTGCCAGCAGCTCGTGGACAGGGCTCTCCTACGAGCAGTACTTC. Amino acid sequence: CASSSWTGLSYEQYF.

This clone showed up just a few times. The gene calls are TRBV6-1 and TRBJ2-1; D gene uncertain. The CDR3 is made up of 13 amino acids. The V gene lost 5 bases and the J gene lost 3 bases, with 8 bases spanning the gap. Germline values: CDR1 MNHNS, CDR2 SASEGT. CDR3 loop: CASSSAGYNEQFF. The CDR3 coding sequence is TGTGCCAGCAGTTCGGCCGGCTACAATGAGCAGTTCTTC.

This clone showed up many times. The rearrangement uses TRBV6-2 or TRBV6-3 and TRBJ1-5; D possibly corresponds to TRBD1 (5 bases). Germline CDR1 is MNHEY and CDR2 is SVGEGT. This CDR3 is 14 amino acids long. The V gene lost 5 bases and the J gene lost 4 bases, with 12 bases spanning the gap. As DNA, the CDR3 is TGTGCCAGCAGTCGCGACAGCAATAATCAGCCCCAGCATTTT. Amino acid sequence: CASSRDSNNQPQHF.

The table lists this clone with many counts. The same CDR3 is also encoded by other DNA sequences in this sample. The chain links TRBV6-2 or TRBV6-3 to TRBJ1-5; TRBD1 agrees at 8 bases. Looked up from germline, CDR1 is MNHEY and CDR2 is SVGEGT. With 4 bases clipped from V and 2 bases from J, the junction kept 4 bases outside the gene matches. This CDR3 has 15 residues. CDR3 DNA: TGTGCCAGCAGTTCCCCGGGACAGGGCAATCAGCCCCAGCATTTT. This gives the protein CASSSPGQGNQPQHF.

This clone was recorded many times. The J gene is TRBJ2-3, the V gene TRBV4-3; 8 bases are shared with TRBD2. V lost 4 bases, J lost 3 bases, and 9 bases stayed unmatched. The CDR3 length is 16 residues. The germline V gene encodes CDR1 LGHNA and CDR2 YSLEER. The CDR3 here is CASSLDTGTRTDTQYF. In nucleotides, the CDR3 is TGCGCCAGCAGCCTAGACACCGGGACTAGGACAGATACGCAGTATTTT.

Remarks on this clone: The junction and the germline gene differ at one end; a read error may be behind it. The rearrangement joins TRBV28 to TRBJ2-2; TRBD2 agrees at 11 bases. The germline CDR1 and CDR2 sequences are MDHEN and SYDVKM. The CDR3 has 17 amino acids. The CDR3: CASSRLAGGSGTVELFF. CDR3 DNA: TGTGCCAGCAGTAGGCTAGCGGGGGGAAGTGGCACCGTGGAGCTGTTTTTT.

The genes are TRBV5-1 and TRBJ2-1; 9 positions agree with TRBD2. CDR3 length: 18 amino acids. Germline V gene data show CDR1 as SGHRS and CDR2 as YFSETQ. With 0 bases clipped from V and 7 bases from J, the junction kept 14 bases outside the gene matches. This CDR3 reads CASSLVMAGGRAVNEQFF. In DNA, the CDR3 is TGCGCCAGCAGCTTGGTAATGGCGGGCGGGAGGGCCGTTAATGAGCAGTTCTTC.

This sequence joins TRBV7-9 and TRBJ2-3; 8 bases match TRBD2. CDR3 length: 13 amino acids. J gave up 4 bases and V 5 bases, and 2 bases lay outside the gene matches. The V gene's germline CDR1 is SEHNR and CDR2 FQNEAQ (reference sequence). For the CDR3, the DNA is TGTGCCAGCAGCAGCGGGAGTTCAGATACGCAGTATTTT. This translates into CASSSGSSDTQYF.

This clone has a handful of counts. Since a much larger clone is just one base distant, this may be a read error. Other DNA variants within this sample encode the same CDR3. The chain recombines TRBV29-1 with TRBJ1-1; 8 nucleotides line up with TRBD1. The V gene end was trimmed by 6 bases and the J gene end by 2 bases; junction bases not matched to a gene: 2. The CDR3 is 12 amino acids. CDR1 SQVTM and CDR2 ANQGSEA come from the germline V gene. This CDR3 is CSVGTGNTEAFF. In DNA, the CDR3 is TGCAGCGTAGGGACAGGCAACACTGAAGCTTTCTTT.